The source of this T cell receptor (beta chain) is a study of cytomegalovirus exposure and HLA in healthy donors. Study results and caveats: Most of the TCR beta V segments (in an earlier analysis) were productive either about 90% or about 30% of the time.

Primers included in the PCR were 60 Vbeta and 13 Jbeta primers. Some clones are missing from TCRdb's copy, which holds only in-frame ones; the method was immunoSEQ multiplex PCR. The sample contains some 120,000 clones, more than 80% of which appear only once. The V segment lost 4 bases and the J segment 3 bases; nucleotides outside the gene matches: 9. From germline, CDR1 is MNHNS and CDR2 SASEGT. The CDR3 contains 15 residues. As regards this clone: Its antigen remains unidentified.

The rearrangement links TRBV6-1 to TRBJ2-7; 7 bases line up with TRBD1. The material sequenced was PBMCs. The receptor's source is a man younger than 40 in good health and CMV-seropositive. The CDR3, as DNA: TGTGCCAGCAGTGTACATACTAGGGGGCTCTACGAGCAGTACTTC. Translated, it gives CASSVHTRGLYEQYF.